The clone carrying this T cell receptor beta chain has only a few counts. This sample is drawn from a study of cytomegalovirus exposure and HLA in healthy donors. Germline V gene sequence: CDR1 SGHTA, CDR2 FQGTGA. This CDR3 is built from 15 residues. V was pared by 5 bases and J by 7 bases, with 18 bases between. The PCR ran on 60 Vbeta and 13 Jbeta primers. Clones were read by immunoSEQ multiplex PCR, and TCRdb kept only the in-frame ones, dropping some. This sample yields about 80,000 clones, of which over 70% are seen a single time; around 7% belongs to the top ten. The sequence was obtained from a woman in her forties in good health and CMV-seronegative. The rearrangement uses TRBV7-3 and TRBJ2-1; TRBD1 might be the D (5 bases). The sequencing input was PBMCs. The CDR3 reads CASSETGRGVNEQFF. The CDR3 region has the DNA TGTGCCAGCAGCGAAACAGGTAGGGGCGTGAATGAGCAGTTCTTC.